These T cell receptor beta chains were read from a single sample in a study of OX40 agonist ivuxolimab in advanced cancers. Libraries were prepared by immunoSEQ multiplex PCR; TCRdb keeps only in-frame clonotypes and omits some of them. Of approximately 70,000 clones in the sample, approximately 84% were seen once. Sequencing used CD4+ or CD8+ T cells sorted from blood, obtained in a trial of the OX40 agonist ivuxolimab. All receptors derive from an adult with an advanced solid tumor such as melanoma, head and neck, liver or kidney cancer. Each CDR3 is given with its conserved first and last residue. The order of the fields is J gene, clone size, V gene, D gene, CDR3 protein, CDR3 DNA. D genes are given only for firm matches. Clone size is given for some rows only: seen once, a few or many times, or a class if the clone is expanded.

j_gene: TRBJ1-5
abundance: NA
v_gene: TRBV19
d_gene: TRBD1
CDR3aa: CASSIVQGVNQPQHF
CDR3nt: TGTGCCAGTAGTATAGTGCAGGGGGTGAACCAGCCCCAGCATTTT

j_gene: TRBJ2-3
abundance: NA
v_gene: TRBV18
d_gene: TRBD2
CDR3aa: CASSPSPGLAENTDTQYF
CDR3nt: TGTGCCAGCTCACCATCTCCGGGACTAGCGGAGAACACAGATACGCAGTATTTT

j_gene: TRBJ1-2
abundance: NA
v_gene: TRBV19
d_gene: TRBD1
CDR3aa: CASKAGTGYGYTF
CDR3nt: TGTGCCAGTAAAGCCGGGACAGGGTATGGCTACACCTTC

j_gene: TRBJ2-3
abundance: NA
v_gene: TRBV5-6
d_gene: NA
CDR3aa: CASVRTGRADTQYF
CDR3nt: TGTGCCAGCGTCCGGACAGGGAGGGCAGATACGCAGTATTTT

j_gene: TRBJ2-3
abundance: NA
v_gene: TRBV2
d_gene: NA
CDR3aa: CASSGGGQLSTDTQYF
CDR3nt: TGTGCCAGCAGTGGTGGTGGACAGCTTAGCACAGATACGCAGTATTTT

j_gene: TRBJ2-5
abundance: NA
v_gene: TRBV2
d_gene: NA
CDR3aa: CASSAITGLETQYF
CDR3nt: TGTGCCAGCAGCGCGATAACAGGGTTGGAGACCCAGTACTTC

j_gene: TRBJ2-2
abundance: NA
v_gene: TRBV28
d_gene: TRBD2
CDR3aa: CASSPVAGGTGELFF
CDR3nt: TGTGCCAGCAGCCCCGTGGCGGGAGGGACCGGGGAGCTGTTTTTT

j_gene: TRBJ2-7
abundance: NA
v_gene: TRBV18
d_gene: NA
CDR3aa: CASSAAGHEQYF
CDR3nt: TGTGCCAGCTCAGCTGCAGGCCACGAGCAGTACTTC

j_gene: TRBJ2-2
abundance: NA
v_gene: TRBV6-5
d_gene: TRBD2
CDR3aa: CASSVSGRWTGELFF
CDR3nt: TGTGCCAGCAGTGTTAGCGGGAGGTGGACCGGGGAGCTGTTTTTT

j_gene: TRBJ2-7
abundance: NA
v_gene: TRBV6-5
d_gene: TRBD2
CDR3aa: CACRLAGGWYEQYF
CDR3nt: TGTGCCTGTCGACTAGCGGGAGGCTGGTACGAGCAGTACTTC

j_gene: TRBJ2-7
abundance: NA
v_gene: TRBV6-5
d_gene: TRBD2
CDR3aa: CASSHGIQTSLEQYF
CDR3nt: TGTGCCAGCAGTCACGGGATTCAGACTAGCCTCGAGCAGTACTTC

j_gene: TRBJ2-3
abundance: NA
v_gene: TRBV10-2
d_gene: TRBD2
CDR3aa: CASSEASGYTDTQYF
CDR3nt: TGCGCCAGCAGTGAAGCTAGCGGATACACAGATACGCAGTATTTT

j_gene: TRBJ1-2
abundance: few
v_gene: TRBV28
d_gene: NA
CDR3aa: CASSLPGPSNYGYTF
CDR3nt: TGTGCCAGCAGTCTTCCAGGCCCATCTAACTATGGCTACACCTTC

j_gene: TRBJ2-7
abundance: few
v_gene: TRBV6-4
d_gene: TRBD2
CDR3aa: CASSPPPGTSGRATYEQYF
CDR3nt: TGTGCCAGCAGCCCCCCCCCAGGGACTAGCGGGAGAGCTACCTACGAGCAGTACTTC

j_gene: TRBJ2-1
abundance: NA
v_gene: TRBV19
d_gene: NA
CDR3aa: CASSSPHDYNEQFF
CDR3nt: TGTGCCAGTAGCTCCCCCCACGATTACAATGAGCAGTTCTTC

j_gene: TRBJ2-2
abundance: NA
v_gene: TRBV9
d_gene: NA
CDR3aa: CASSVGPSGVGTGELFF
CDR3nt: TGTGCCAGCAGCGTAGGCCCTTCGGGAGTCGGGACCGGGGAGCTGTTTTTT

j_gene: TRBJ2-7
abundance: NA
v_gene: TRBV7-9
d_gene: NA
CDR3aa: CASSPTSYEQYF
CDR3nt: TGTGCCAGCAGCCCGACAAGTTACGAGCAGTACTTC

j_gene: TRBJ1-1
abundance: NA
v_gene: TRBV19
d_gene: NA
CDR3aa: CASSRRGLLAFF
CDR3nt: TGTGCCAGTAGTCGCAGGGGATTATTAGCTTTCTTT

j_gene: TRBJ1-2
abundance: NA
v_gene: TRBV5-1
d_gene: NA
CDR3aa: CASRPTDANYGYTF
CDR3nt: TGCGCCAGCAGGCCCACTGATGCTAACTATGGCTACACCTTC

j_gene: TRBJ2-3
abundance: NA
v_gene: TRBV5-1
d_gene: TRBD2
CDR3aa: CASSLTGGGTTDTQYF
CDR3nt: TGCGCCAGCAGCCTTACTGGGGGGGGGACCACAGATACGCAGTATTTT

j_gene: TRBJ2-6
abundance: NA
v_gene: TRBV19
d_gene: NA
CDR3aa: CASSIGPRRLSGANVLTF
CDR3nt: TGTGCCAGTAGTATAGGACCCCGAAGGCTCTCTGGGGCCAACGTCCTGACTTTC

j_gene: TRBJ2-1
abundance: NA
v_gene: TRBV27
d_gene: TRBD1
CDR3aa: CASSFSGQGAWNEQFF
CDR3nt: TGTGCCAGCAGTTTTTCGGGACAGGGGGCTTGGAATGAGCAGTTCTTC

j_gene: TRBJ2-7
abundance: once
v_gene: TRBV5-1
d_gene: TRBD2
CDR3aa: CASSPLAGGSGNEQYF
CDR3nt: TGCGCCAGCAGCCCCCTAGCGGGAGGGTCGGGGAACGAGCAGTACTTC

j_gene: TRBJ1-2
abundance: NA
v_gene: TRBV2
d_gene: TRBD1
CDR3aa: CASSLTGNYGYTF
CDR3nt: TGTGCCAGCAGTCTGACAGGGAACTATGGCTACACCTTC

j_gene: TRBJ1-2
abundance: few
v_gene: TRBV6-6
d_gene: NA
CDR3aa: CASSLGEGGYTF
CDR3nt: TGTGCCAGCAGTCTCGGTGAAGGAGGCTACACCTTC

j_gene: TRBJ2-7
abundance: NA
v_gene: TRBV11-2
d_gene: TRBD1
CDR3aa: CASSLRTGPYEQYF
CDR3nt: TGTGCCAGCAGTTTGCGGACAGGGCCGTACGAGCAGTACTTC

j_gene: TRBJ2-1
abundance: NA
v_gene: TRBV11-2
d_gene: TRBD2
CDR3aa: CASSLLAGEGYNEQFF
CDR3nt: TGTGCCAGCAGCTTATTAGCGGGAGAGGGGTACAATGAGCAGTTCTTC

j_gene: TRBJ2-6
abundance: few
v_gene: TRBV10-3
d_gene: NA
CDR3aa: CAISGQVPRGANVLTF
CDR3nt: TGTGCCATCAGTGGACAGGTCCCCAGGGGGGCCAACGTCCTGACTTTC

j_gene: TRBJ2-7
abundance: NA
v_gene: TRBV10-2
d_gene: TRBD2
CDR3aa: CASSGGTSGYEQYF
CDR3nt: TGCGCCAGCAGTGGCGGGACTAGCGGCTACGAGCAGTACTTC

j_gene: TRBJ2-1
abundance: once
v_gene: TRBV19
d_gene: NA
CDR3aa: CASSPQSSSYNEQFF
CDR3nt: TGTGCCAGTAGTCCCCAGAGCAGCTCCTACAATGAGCAGTTCTTC

j_gene: TRBJ2-4
abundance: NA
v_gene: TRBV2
d_gene: NA
CDR3aa: CASMAIEIKNIQYF
CDR3nt: TGTGCCAGCATGGCTATTGAAATCAAAAACATTCAGTACTTC

j_gene: TRBJ1-5
abundance: NA
v_gene: TRBV2
d_gene: NA
CDR3aa: CASSESIQPQHF
CDR3nt: TGTGCCAGCAGTGAGTCGATTCAGCCCCAGCATTTT

j_gene: TRBJ2-1
abundance: NA
v_gene: TRBV28
d_gene: NA
CDR3aa: CASSFLQGYNEQFF
CDR3nt: TGTGCCAGCAGTTTCTTACAGGGTTATAATGAGCAGTTCTTC

j_gene: TRBJ2-1
abundance: NA
v_gene: TRBV5-1
d_gene: NA
CDR3aa: CASSNNDRQNEQFF
CDR3nt: TGCGCCAGCAGCAACAACGACAGACAGAATGAGCAGTTCTTC

j_gene: TRBJ2-3
abundance: few
v_gene: TRBV5-1
d_gene: NA
CDR3aa: CASSSQMILSTDTQYF
CDR3nt: TGCGCCAGCAGCTCTCAGATGATCCTAAGCACAGATACGCAGTATTTT

j_gene: TRBJ2-1
abundance: NA
v_gene: TRBV7-9
d_gene: NA
CDR3aa: CASRTSGSRDNEQFF
CDR3nt: TGTGCCAGCAGGACTTCCGGGAGTCGAGACAATGAGCAGTTCTTC

j_gene: TRBJ2-1
abundance: NA
v_gene: TRBV27
d_gene: TRBD1
CDR3aa: CASSFDRESYNEQFF
CDR3nt: TGTGCCAGCAGTTTCGACAGGGAATCCTACAATGAGCAGTTCTTC

j_gene: TRBJ2-3
abundance: NA
v_gene: TRBV2
d_gene: TRBD2
CDR3aa: CASSKPSGGGFSTDTQYF
CDR3nt: TGTGCCAGCAGCAAGCCGAGCGGGGGGGGGTTTAGCACAGATACGCAGTATTTT

j_gene: TRBJ1-2
abundance: NA
v_gene: TRBV19
d_gene: NA
CDR3aa: CASSILQGGYYGYTF
CDR3nt: TGTGCCAGTAGTATTCTCCAGGGAGGGTACTATGGCTACACCTTC

j_gene: TRBJ1-2
abundance: NA
v_gene: TRBV6-1
d_gene: NA
CDR3aa: CASSLGGFNGYTF
CDR3nt: TGTGCCAGCAGTCTCGGGGGGTTCAATGGCTACACCTTC

j_gene: TRBJ1-5
abundance: few
v_gene: TRBV5-5
d_gene: NA
CDR3aa: CASSTTGESPQHF
CDR3nt: TGTGCCAGCAGCACGACAGGAGAATCGCCCCAGCATTTT

j_gene: TRBJ2-7
abundance: NA
v_gene: TRBV11-2
d_gene: NA
CDR3aa: CASSLGPPYEQYF
CDR3nt: TGTGCCAGCAGTCTAGGGCCCCCCTACGAGCAGTACTTC

j_gene: TRBJ2-1
abundance: NA
v_gene: TRBV6-1
d_gene: NA
CDR3aa: CASSERGDYNEQFF
CDR3nt: TGTGCCAGCAGTGAAAGGGGGGATTACAATGAGCAGTTCTTC

j_gene: TRBJ1-2
abundance: NA
v_gene: TRBV7-9
d_gene: NA
CDR3aa: CASNPGQIVYGYTF
CDR3nt: TGTGCCAGCAACCCGGGGCAGATCGTCTATGGCTACACCTTC

j_gene: TRBJ2-7
abundance: NA
v_gene: TRBV29-1
d_gene: NA
CDR3aa: CSVVRAYEQYF
CDR3nt: TGCAGCGTTGTTAGGGCGTACGAGCAGTACTTC

j_gene: TRBJ2-5
abundance: NA
v_gene: TRBV29-1
d_gene: NA
CDR3aa: CSANRENQETQYF
CDR3nt: TGCAGCGCCAACAGGGAGAACCAAGAGACCCAGTACTTC

j_gene: TRBJ2-5
abundance: NA
v_gene: TRBV28
d_gene: NA
CDR3aa: CASSRWGRDLQETQYF
CDR3nt: TGTGCCAGCAGCCGATGGGGCCGAGACCTCCAAGAGACCCAGTACTTC

j_gene: TRBJ1-5
abundance: NA
v_gene: TRBV6-5
d_gene: NA
CDR3aa: CASRPNSNQPQHF
CDR3nt: TGTGCCAGCAGGCCTAATAGCAATCAGCCCCAGCATTTT

j_gene: TRBJ2-1
abundance: NA
v_gene: TRBV16
d_gene: NA
CDR3aa: CASSPRYNEQFF
CDR3nt: TGTGCCAGCAGCCCCAGATACAATGAGCAGTTCTTC

j_gene: TRBJ2-1
abundance: NA
v_gene: TRBV19
d_gene: NA
CDR3aa: CASSRQPNNEQFF
CDR3nt: TGTGCCAGTAGTAGGCAGCCGAACAATGAGCAGTTCTTC